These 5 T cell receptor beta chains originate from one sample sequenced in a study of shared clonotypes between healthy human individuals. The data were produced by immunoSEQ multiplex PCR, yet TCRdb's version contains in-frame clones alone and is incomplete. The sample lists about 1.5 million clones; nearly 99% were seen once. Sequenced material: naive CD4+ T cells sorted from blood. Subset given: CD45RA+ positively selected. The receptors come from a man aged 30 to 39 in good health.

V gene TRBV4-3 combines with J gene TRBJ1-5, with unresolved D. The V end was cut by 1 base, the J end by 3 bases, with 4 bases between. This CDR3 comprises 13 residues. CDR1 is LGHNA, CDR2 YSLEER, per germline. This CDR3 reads CASSQGVNQPQHF. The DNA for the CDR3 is TGCGCCAGCAGCCAAGGTGTCAATCAGCCCCAGCATTTT.

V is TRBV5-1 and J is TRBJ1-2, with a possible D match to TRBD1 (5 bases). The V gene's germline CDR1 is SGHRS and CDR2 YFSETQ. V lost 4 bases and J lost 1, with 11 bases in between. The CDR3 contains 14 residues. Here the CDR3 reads CASSPGPSNYGYTF. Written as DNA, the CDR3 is TGCGCCAGCAGCCCGGGACCGAGTAACTATGGCTACACCTTC. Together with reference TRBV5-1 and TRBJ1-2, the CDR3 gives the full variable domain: KAGVTQTPRYLIKTRGQQVTLSCSPISGHRSVSWYQQTPGQGLQFLFEYFSETQRNKGNFPGRFSGRQFSNSRSEMNVSTLELGDSALYLCASSPGPSNYGYTFGSGTRLTVV.

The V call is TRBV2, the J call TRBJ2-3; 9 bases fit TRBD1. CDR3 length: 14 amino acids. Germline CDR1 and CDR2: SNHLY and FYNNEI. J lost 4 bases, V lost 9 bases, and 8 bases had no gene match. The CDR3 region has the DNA TGTGCCAGTCACCCGGGACAGGGATCAGATACGCAGTATTTT. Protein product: CASHPGQGSDTQYF. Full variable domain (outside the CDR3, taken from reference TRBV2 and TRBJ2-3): EPEVTQTPSHQVTQMGQEVILRCVPISNHLYFYWYRQILGQKVEFLVSFYNNEISEKSEIFDDQFSVERPDGSNFTLKIRSTKLEDSAMYFCASHPGQGSDTQYFGPGTRLTVL.

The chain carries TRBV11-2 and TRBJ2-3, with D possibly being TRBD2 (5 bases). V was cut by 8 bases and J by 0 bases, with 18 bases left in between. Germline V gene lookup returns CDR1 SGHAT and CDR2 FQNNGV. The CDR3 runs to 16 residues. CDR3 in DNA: TGTGCCAGCCTTTCCTCCGGCGGGTACAGCACAGATACGCAGTATTTT. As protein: CASLSSGGYSTDTQYF.

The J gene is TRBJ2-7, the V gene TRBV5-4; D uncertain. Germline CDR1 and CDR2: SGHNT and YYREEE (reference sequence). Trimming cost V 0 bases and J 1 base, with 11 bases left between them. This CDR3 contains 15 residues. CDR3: CASSLGATESYEQYF. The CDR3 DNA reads TGTGCCAGCAGCTTGGGAGCTACAGAATCCTACGAGCAGTACTTC.